The TCR beta chain under discussion was sequenced for a study of T cell responses to AZD1222 COVID-19 vaccine (dated by TCRdb to the early 2020s). General notes on the study: AZD1222 recipients with second doses at about 4 weeks or about 12 weeks were pooled, because spike-specific TCR depth and breadth did not differ between schedules. TCR sequencing covered more than 230 trial participants: 200 to 210 given two doses of AZD1222 and approximately 25 given two doses of MenACWY control vaccine. Trial participants were enrolled by age into 18-55, 56-69 and 70-plus year subgroups, with roughly 150, 30 and 60 TCR-sequenced participants respectively. What the study reported, not specific to this receptor: Most participants were white British and females outnumbered males, and the authors suggested that clonal diversity may have been underestimated. Reportedly, close to half of the unique spike-specific TCRs recognized epitopes lying outside the regions that are mutated in the B.1.351 and B.1.1.7 variants. The vaccine-associated CD4 TCRs covered the entire spike protein, and the dominant responses fell in regions 160-218 and 743-854. Conclusions about previously exposed vaccinees were limited because only a handful of AZD1222 recipients were SARS-CoV-2 seropositive at baseline. No day 14 peak-response samples were available, so repertoires were characterized only after the peak T cell response. A significant rise in spike-specific TCR breadth and depth was observed after two AZD1222 doses relative to day 0 and relative to MenACWY recipients. The 56-69-year group was small, and its depth increase did not reach significance, likely because of low power.

The CDR3 regions of human TCRbeta chains were analyzed by immunosequencing. The source study handled its data this way. Repertoire TCRs were checked for matches against a reference library of SARS-CoV-2-specific TCRs that had been generated using the MIRA antigen-specificity platform. Breadth was defined as the fraction of unique TCRs that were SARS-CoV-2-associated. Depth was defined as the fraction of total T cells that were SARS-CoV-2-associated. Using the MIRA data, each spike-specific TCR was assigned both to the spike region to which the TCR was reactive and to a CD4 or CD8 class. Log10-transformed breadth and depth values were compared by one-way ANOVA with Sidak's multiple comparisons tests. The table comes from immuneACCESS by way of TCRdb, which keeps in-frame sequences with V and J called. Part of the clones is missing from these tables; in studies checked, under half for an unresolved V gene and the rest for unknown reasons. Clone size and the V and J calls come from that table; the DNA yielded D and trimming. A total of around 83,000 clones appear in this sample, 70% to 90% of them only once. The ten largest clones capture over 15% of the sample.

According to the study, the label for this sample's time point signals: baseline before first vaccination. The vaccinee samples were drawn from two UK trials, COV001 and COV002, one of which was a single-blind randomized controlled phase 2/3 trial testing AZD1222 (ChAdOx1 nCoV-19) in healthy adults. Trial participant PBMC samples were collected at day 0 and day 28 after the second dose for TCRbeta chain sequencing. Reading the germline V gene (reference sequence) gives CDR1 LNHDA and CDR2 SQIVND. The CDR3 measures 12 amino acids from cysteine to phenylalanine. The DNA shown is the 36-base CDR3, in frame from base 1. The junction shows trimming of 7 bases on V and 0 bases on J, plus 4 bases between the germline ends. In regard to this clone: Its cognate antigen has yet to be identified. It has no much larger one-base neighbor in the sample; base qualities were not kept.

The rearranged chain carries TRBV19 and TRBJ2-1; no D gene can be assigned with confidence. The sequences come from peripheral blood, collected on day 0 of AZD1222 vaccination. This TCR was sampled from an adult in good health. The nucleotide sequence reads TGTGCCAGTATAAGCTCCTACAATGAGCAGTTCTTC. Its amino acids are CASISSYNEQFF.